These T cell receptor beta chains were read from a single sample in a study of human T cells and chemical hapten exposure. TCRdb used MiXCR to reprocess the RACE reads, holding one entry per CDR3 protein. In the table there are under 100,000 distinct CDR3 sequences, 9.5% to 12% of which are singletons. The sequenced sample was whole blood, obtained in connection with sensitization to the hapten diphenylcyclopropenone (DPC). These receptors all come from a woman aged 40 to 49 with alopecia areata. Some clones in this sample may be carry-over from other donors' samples. Each CDR3 is given with its conserved first and last residue. The D gene is left open where the match is weak. For some rows the clone size is stated as once, few or many, or as a class when expanded; others skip it.

J gene	clone size	D gene	V gene	CDR3 DNA	CDR3 protein
TRBJ1-3	-	-	TRBV9	TGTGCCAGCAGCGTAGAGGGCTCTGGAAACACCATATATTTT	CASSVEGSGNTIYF
TRBJ2-7	-	-	TRBV7-8	TGTGCCAGCAGCTTATTTACATCCTACGAGCAGTACTTC	CASSLFTSYEQYF
TRBJ1-3	many	-	TRBV5-6	TGTGCCAGCAGCTTCGGACTGCCCGGAAACACCATATATTTT	CASSFGLPGNTIYF
TRBJ1-2	many	TRBD1	TRBV7-2	TGTGCCAGCAGCGTAGACCGGACAGGGAGTGGCTACACCTTC	CASSVDRTGSGYTF
TRBJ1-6	few	TRBD1	TRBV27	TGTGCCACAGGGGGGGTCAATTCACCCCTCCACTTT	CATGGVNSPLHF
TRBJ1-5	-	TRBD1	TRBV20-1	TGCAGTGCTAGAGCTACCACAGGGGTCAGCAATCAGCCCCAGCATTTT	CSARATTGVSNQPQHF
TRBJ2-3	many	TRBD1	TRBV6-2/TRBV6-3	TGTGCCAGCAAAGGGACAGACACAGATACGCAGTATTTT	CASKGTDTDTQYF
TRBJ2-2	many	-	TRBV10-3	TGTGCCATCAGAGCAGCATCGAACACCGGGGAGCTGTTTTTT	CAIRAASNTGELFF
TRBJ2-2	many	-	TRBV7-9	TGTGCCAGCAGCATACTTGGATCGCCGAACACCGGGGAGCTGTTTTTT	CASSILGSPNTGELFF
TRBJ2-2	many	-	TRBV7-2	TGTGCCAGCAGCTTAGGACAGAACACCGGGGAGCTGTTTTTT	CASSLGQNTGELFF
TRBJ1-6	few	-	TRBV11-2	TGTGCCAGCAGCTTAGAGAATTCACCCCTCCCTTTT	CASSLENSPLPF
TRBJ2-3	few	TRBD2	TRBV6-6	TGTGCCAGCAGTTACGTAGCGGGGGGCCTCACAGATACGCAGTATTTT	CASSYVAGGLTDTQYF
TRBJ2-3	-	-	TRBV14	TGTGCCAGCAGCCAAGCGGCATTTTATACGCAGTATTTT	CASSQAAFYTQYF
TRBJ2-3	-	-	TRBV30	TGTGCCTGGAGTGTAGAGCTCCGCGCAGATACGCAGTATTTT	CAWSVELRADTQYF
TRBJ2-1	many	TRBD1	TRBV29-1	TGCAGCGTGACCCGGGACAGGGGGCCCCACAATGAGCAGTTCTTC	CSVTRDRGPHNEQFF
TRBJ2-7	many	-	TRBV7-9	TGTGCCAGCAGGGAGGGCTTGACCTACGAGCAGTACTTC	CASREGLTYEQYF
TRBJ2-1	-	TRBD2	TRBV19	TGTGCCAGTAGTGGCGGGGGGGACAATGAGCAGTTCTTC	CASSGGGDNEQFF
TRBJ1-2	many	TRBD1	TRBV6-5	TGTGCCAGCAGTTTACAGGGGGCGCGGAATGGCTACACCTTC	CASSLQGARNGYTF
TRBJ2-3	-	-	TRBV2	TGTGCCAGCAGTGAAACTGACACTAGCACAGATACGCAGTATTTT	CASSETDTSTDTQYF
TRBJ2-7	many	TRBD1	TRBV20-1	TGCAGTGCTAGGGGCCGGACAGGGAAATCCTACGAGCAGTACTTC	CSARGRTGKSYEQYF
TRBJ1-1	many	TRBD1	TRBV6-2/TRBV6-3	TGTGCCAGCAGTTACTCAAAGGGGGCGGTGAACACTGAAGCTTTCTTT	CASSYSKGAVNTEAFF
TRBJ2-2	-	-	TRBV27	TGTGCCAGCACCTCCAGAGAAGGGTCCGGGGAGCTGTTTTTT	CASTSREGSGELFF
TRBJ2-5	few	TRBD2	TRBV11-2	TGTGCCAGCAGCTCAAGACTAGCGGTCGTGGGCGAGACCCAGTACTTC	CASSSRLAVVGETQYF
TRBJ2-7	-	TRBD1	TRBV29-1	TGCAGCGTTGAAAAGGGACAGGGGACCGAGCAGTACTTC	CSVEKGQGTEQYF
TRBJ2-7	many	TRBD1	TRBV12-3/TRBV12-4	TGTGCCAGCAGCCTGACCCGGGACAGGGCACCCGAGCAGTACTTC	CASSLTRDRAPEQYF